Only one count was recorded for the clone carrying this T cell receptor (beta chain). Assay used: immunoSEQ multiplex PCR; TCRdb lists only in-frame clones, some missing. Altogether 72,000 or so clones are present, 82% being singletons, with the ten largest covering 15% to 20%. The CDR3 contains 12 residues. Trimming cost V 2 bases and J 4 bases, with 4 bases left between them. From germline, CDR1 is MNHNY and CDR2 SVGAGI (reference sequence). The data are from a study of blood T cell repertoires in COVID-19. This clonotype was obtained from a man older than 75 with active COVID-19. Sequenced material: peripheral blood. This rearrangement joins TRBV6-6 to TRBJ2-3, with D hard to call. CDR3 loop: CASSYAADTQYF. Written as DNA, the CDR3 is TGTGCCAGCAGTTACGCGGCAGATACGCAGTATTTT.